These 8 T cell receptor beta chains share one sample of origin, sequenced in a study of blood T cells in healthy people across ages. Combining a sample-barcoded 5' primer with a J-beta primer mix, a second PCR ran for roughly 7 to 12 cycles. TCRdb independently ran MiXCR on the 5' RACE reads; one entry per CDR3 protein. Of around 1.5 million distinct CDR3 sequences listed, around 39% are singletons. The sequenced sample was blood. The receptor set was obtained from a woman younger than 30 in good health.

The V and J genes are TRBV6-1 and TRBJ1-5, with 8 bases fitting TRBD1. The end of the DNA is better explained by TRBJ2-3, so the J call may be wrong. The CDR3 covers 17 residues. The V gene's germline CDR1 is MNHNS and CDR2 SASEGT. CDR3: CASRQYQGASSNQPQYF. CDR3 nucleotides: TGTGCCAGCAGACAATATCAGGGGGCTTCGAGCAATCAGCCCCAGTATTTT.

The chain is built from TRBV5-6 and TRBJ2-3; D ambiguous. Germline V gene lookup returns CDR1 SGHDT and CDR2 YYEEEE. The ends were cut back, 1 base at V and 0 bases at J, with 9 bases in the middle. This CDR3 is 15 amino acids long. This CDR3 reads CASSLRARSTDTQYF. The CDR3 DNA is TGTGCCAGCAGCTTGAGGGCGCGGAGCACAGATACGCAGTATTTT.

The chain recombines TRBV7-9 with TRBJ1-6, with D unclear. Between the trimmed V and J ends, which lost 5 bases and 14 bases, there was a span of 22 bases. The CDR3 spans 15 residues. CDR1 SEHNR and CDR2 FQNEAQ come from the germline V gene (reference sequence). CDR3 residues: CASSLTEEPNEALHF. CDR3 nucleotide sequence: TGTGCCAGCAGCCTCACCGAGGAGCCGAACGAGGCCCTCCACTTT.

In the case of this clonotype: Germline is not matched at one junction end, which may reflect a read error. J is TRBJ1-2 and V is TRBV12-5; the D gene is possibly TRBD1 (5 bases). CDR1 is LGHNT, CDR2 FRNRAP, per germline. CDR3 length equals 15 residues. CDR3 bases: TGTGCTAGTGGCTTGGACGGGGGGGGATTCTATGGCTACACCTTC. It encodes CASGLDGGGFYGYTF.

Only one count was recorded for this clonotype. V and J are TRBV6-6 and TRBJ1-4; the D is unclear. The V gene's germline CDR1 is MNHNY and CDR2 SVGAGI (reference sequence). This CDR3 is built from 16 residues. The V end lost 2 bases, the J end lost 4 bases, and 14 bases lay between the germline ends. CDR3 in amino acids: CASSYGVATSNEKLFF. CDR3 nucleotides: TGTGCCAGCAGTTACGGGGTCGCCACAAGTAATGAAAAACTGTTTTTT.

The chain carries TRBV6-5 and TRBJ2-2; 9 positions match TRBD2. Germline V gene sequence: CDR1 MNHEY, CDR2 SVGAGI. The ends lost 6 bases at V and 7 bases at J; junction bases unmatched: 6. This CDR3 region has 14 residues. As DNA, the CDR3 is TGTGCCAGCAGAGTGCGGGGGGGCAACGGGGAGCTGTTTTTT. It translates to CASRVRGGNGELFF.

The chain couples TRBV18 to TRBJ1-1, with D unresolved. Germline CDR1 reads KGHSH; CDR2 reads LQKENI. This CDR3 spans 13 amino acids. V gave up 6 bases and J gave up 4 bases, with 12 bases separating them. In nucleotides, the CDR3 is TGTGCCAGCTCCCCGGCCGAGGCCACTGAAGCTTTCTTT. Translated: CASSPAEATEAFF.

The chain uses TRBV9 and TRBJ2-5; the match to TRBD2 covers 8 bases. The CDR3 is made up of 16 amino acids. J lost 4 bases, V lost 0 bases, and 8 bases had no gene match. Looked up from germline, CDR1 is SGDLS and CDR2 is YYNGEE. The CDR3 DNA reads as TGTGCCAGCAGCGTAGAAAGCGGGAGTATTCGAGAGACCCAGTACTTC. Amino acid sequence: CASSVESGSIRETQYF. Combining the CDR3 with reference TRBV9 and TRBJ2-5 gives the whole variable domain DSGVTQTPKHLITATGQRVTLRCSPRSGDLSVYWYQQSLDQGLQFLIQYYNGEERAKGNILERFSAQQFPDLHSELNLSSLELGDSALYFCASSVESGSIRETQYFGPGTRLLVL.